A single T cell receptor (beta chain) is shown here with its context. V was clipped by 4 bases and J by 8 bases, with 18 bases between them. Germline loops: CDR1 SGDLS, CDR2 YYNGEE. The CDR3 consists of 15 residues. Generated by immunoSEQ multiplex PCR, the TCRdb table keeps only in-frame clones and is missing some. The data contain about 280,000 clones, about 89% of them singletons. The entry originates in a study of blood T cell repertoires in COVID-19. The clonotype comes from a woman aged 40-49 years who had recovered from COVID-19. The chain has TRBV9 and TRBJ1-4; a weak D match, TRBD1 (6 bases). The sample comprised peripheral blood. CDR3 in amino acids: CASSPTHRVGEKLFF. Written as DNA, the CDR3 is TGTGCCAGCAGCCCCACGCACAGGGTGGGGGAAAAACTGTTTTTT.